This T cell receptor (beta chain) was identified during a study of blood T cells in healthy people across ages. The CDR3 is 14 residues long. Germline CDR1 reads MGHDK; CDR2 reads SYGVNS. V shed 2 bases and J shed 10 bases, with 15 bases lying between them. Isolation per sample recovered at least 7 million PBMCs. The use of a sample-barcoded 5' primer and a J-beta primer mix characterized a second PCR of 7 to 11 cycles. TCRdb reprocessed the 5' RACE reads via MiXCR and lists one record per CDR3 protein. The repertoire includes some 1.7 million distinct CDR3 sequences, 28% of them detected once, and roughly 8% sits in the top ten. In regard to this clonotype: Its antigen remains unknown.

Broader study findings: Naive CD4+ cell counts and diversity both ran higher in long-lived than in aged donors.

The chain joins TRBV25-1 to TRBJ2-1; no definite D call. Sample: blood. The clonotype originates from a woman younger than 45 in good health. CDR3 sequence: CASSENGLLGEQFF. For the CDR3, the DNA is TGTGCCAGCAGTGAAAATGGGCTTTTGGGAGAGCAGTTCTTC.